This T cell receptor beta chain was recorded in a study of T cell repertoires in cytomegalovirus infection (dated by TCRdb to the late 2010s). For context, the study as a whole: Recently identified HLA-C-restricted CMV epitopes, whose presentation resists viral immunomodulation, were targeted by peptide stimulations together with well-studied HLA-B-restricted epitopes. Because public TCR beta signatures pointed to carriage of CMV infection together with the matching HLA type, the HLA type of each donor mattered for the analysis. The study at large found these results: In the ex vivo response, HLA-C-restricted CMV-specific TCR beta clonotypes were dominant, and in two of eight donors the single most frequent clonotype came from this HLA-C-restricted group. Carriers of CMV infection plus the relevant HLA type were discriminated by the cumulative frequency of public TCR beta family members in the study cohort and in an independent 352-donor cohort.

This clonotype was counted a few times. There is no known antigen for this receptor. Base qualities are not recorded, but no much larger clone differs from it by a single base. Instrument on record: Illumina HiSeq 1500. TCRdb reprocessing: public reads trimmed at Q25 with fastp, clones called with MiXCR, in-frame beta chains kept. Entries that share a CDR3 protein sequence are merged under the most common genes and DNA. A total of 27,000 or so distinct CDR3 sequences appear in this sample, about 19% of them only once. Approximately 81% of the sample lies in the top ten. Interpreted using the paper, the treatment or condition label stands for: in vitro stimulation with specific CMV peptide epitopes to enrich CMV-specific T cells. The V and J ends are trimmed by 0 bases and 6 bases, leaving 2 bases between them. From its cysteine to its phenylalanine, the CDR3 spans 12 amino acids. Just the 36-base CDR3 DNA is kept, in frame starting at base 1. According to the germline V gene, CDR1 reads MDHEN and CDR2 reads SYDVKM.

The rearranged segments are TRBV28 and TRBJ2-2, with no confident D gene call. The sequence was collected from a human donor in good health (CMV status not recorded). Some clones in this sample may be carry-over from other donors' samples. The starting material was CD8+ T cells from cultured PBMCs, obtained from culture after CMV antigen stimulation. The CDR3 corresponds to CASSLWAGELFF. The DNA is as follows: TGTGCCAGCAGTTTATGGGCCGGGGAGCTGTTTTTT.